This T cell receptor (beta chain) was sequenced in a study of breast tumors, draining lymph nodes, adjacent tissues. The CDR3 runs to 14 residues. V shed 4 bases and J 3 bases; nucleotides not matched to a gene: 4. Germline values: CDR1 LGHDT, CDR2 YNNKEL (reference sequence). TCRdb called the multiplex PCR reads again in MiXCR, with one record for every CDR3 protein. There are about 300,000 distinct CDR3 sequences in the sample; 30% occur only once, and more than 0.95% lies in the top ten. Study-wide points: Luminal-like breast cancer showed significantly higher tumor–nontumor repertoire similarity than basal-like. Tumor repertoires ranked between lymph nodes and nontumor tissue in diversity, with V and J gene preferences.

This clonotype was detected a few times. Antigen unknown. Axillary draining lymph nodes of breast cancer patients supplied the node samples. This receptor was taken from a female donor with breast cancer. Some clones in this sample may be carry-over from other donors' samples. This rearrangement joins TRBV3-1 to TRBJ2-7, with 9 positions matching TRBD1. Sequencing used axillary lymph node tissue. Here the CDR3 DNA reads TGTGCCAGCAGCCGGGACAGGGAGCGCTACGAGCAGTACTTC. It encodes CASSRDRERYEQYF.